This TCR beta chain is from a study of T cell responses to AZD1222 COVID-19 vaccine. Measured with immunoSEQ multiplex PCR; TCRdb has only the in-frame clones, and not every one. The sample records 150,000 to 200,000 clones, 85% to 90% being singletons. General study points: Repertoires were obtained solely post-peak T cell response. Per reports, nearly half of all spike-specific TCRs target regions that are unmutated in variants. White British ancestry dominated among donors, who included more females, and clonal diversity was possibly underestimated. Of the AZD1222 recipients, only 5 or 6 were seropositive at baseline.

V lost 10 bases and J 0 bases, leaving 10 bases between the germline ends. Germline assignment: CDR1 SGHRS and CDR2 YFSETQ. This CDR3 spans 13 amino acids. In regard to this clone: Its specificity is not known.

The sequence derives from an adult in good health. The sample here was peripheral blood, taken on day 0 of AZD1222 vaccination. The V and J genes are TRBV5-1 and TRBJ2-2; D perhaps matches TRBD1 (7 bases). The CDR3: CAAGQSNTGELFF. For the CDR3, the DNA is TGCGCCGCGGGACAGTCGAACACCGGGGAGCTGTTTTTT. Together with reference TRBV5-1 and TRBJ2-2, the CDR3 gives the full variable domain: KAGVTQTPRYLIKTRGQQVTLSCSPISGHRSVSWYQQTPGQGLQFLFEYFSETQRNKGNFPGRFSGRQFSNSRSEMNVSTLELGDSALYLCAAGQSNTGELFFGEGSRLTVL.